This T cell receptor beta chain was profiled in a study of CD8+CD57+ T cells in acquired aplastic anemia. Study-level background: Healthy donors had, on average, roughly 9.9 million reads for their CD4+ cells. Study-wide findings and caveats: Patients had roughly 30 CD8+ CDR3 sequences in common with controls (the shared set).

The V gene's germline CDR1 is ENHRY and CDR2 SYGVKD. The CDR3 runs 18 residues. V was clipped by 0 bases and J by 2 bases; unmatched bases: 8. Ten or more counts support this clonotype. Its antigen is as yet unknown. Genomic DNA, the template, was used for profiling of the TCR beta VDJ and CDR3. MiXCR was run by TCRdb on the reads, yielding one entry per CDR3 protein. Of about 110,000 distinct CDR3 sequences listed, less than 65% were seen once; the top ten hold about 32%. The receptor comes from a human donor in good health, serving as a control. Sequencing was done on a sample of sorted CD4+, CD8+, or CD8+CD57+ T cells (not recorded which) from PBMCs. The chain is built from TRBV10-3 and TRBJ2-5, with 11 bases matching TRBD2. The CDR3 is CAISESGSGGALQETQYF. In nucleotides, the CDR3 is TGTGCCATCAGTGAGTCAGGTAGCGGGGGGGCTCTACAAGAGACCCAGTACTTC.